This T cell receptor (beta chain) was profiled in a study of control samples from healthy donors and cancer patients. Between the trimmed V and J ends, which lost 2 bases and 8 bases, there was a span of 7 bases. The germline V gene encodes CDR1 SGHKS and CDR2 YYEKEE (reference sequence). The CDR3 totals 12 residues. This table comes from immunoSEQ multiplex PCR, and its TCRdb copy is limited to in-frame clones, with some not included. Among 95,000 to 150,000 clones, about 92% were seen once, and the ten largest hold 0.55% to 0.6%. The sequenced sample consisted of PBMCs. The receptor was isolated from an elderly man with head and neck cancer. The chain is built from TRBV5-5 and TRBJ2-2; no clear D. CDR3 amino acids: CASSFFGGELFF. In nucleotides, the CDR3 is TGTGCCAGCAGCTTCTTTGGGGGGGAGCTGTTTTTT.